The source of this T cell receptor (beta chain) is a study of shared clonotypes between healthy human individuals. Study-wide findings and caveats: It was the few donors that limited the genetic and exposure-history diversity represented.

As concerns this clone: Its antigen is unidentified.

Each sample came from a Caucasian adult donor living in Nashville, Tennessee. Sequencing used immunoSEQ multiplex PCR; TCRdb keeps in-frame clones, though not all of them. This table holds 850,000 to 1,100,000 clones, 70% to 80% found once. With 1 base removed from V and 4 bases from J, the gap between germline ends came to 11 bases. Germline CDR1 SGHTS, CDR2 YDEGEE. The CDR3 extends over 14 amino acids. The TCR sequence derives from a man between 18 and 29 years old in good health. Some clones in this sample may be carry-over from other donors' samples. The sequenced sample consisted of memory CD4+ T cells from PBMCs. Regarding subset: CD45RA-negative fraction. This chain uses TRBV5-8 with TRBJ2-5; D unclear. The CDR3 loop reads CASSLYTVPETQYF. In nucleotides, the CDR3 is TGTGCCAGCAGCTTGTATACAGTCCCAGAGACCCAGTACTTC.